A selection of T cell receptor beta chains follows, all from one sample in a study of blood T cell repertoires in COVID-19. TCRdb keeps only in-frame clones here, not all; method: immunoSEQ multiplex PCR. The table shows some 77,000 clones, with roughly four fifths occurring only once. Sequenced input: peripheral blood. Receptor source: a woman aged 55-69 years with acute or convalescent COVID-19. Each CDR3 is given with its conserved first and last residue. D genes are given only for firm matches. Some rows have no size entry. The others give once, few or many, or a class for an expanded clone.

CDR3aa: CASSPPGQPYEQYF
CDR3nt: TGTGCCAGCTCACCACCGGGGCAGCCATACGAGCAGTACTTC
len: 14
abundance: .
v_gene: TRBV18
d_gene: .
j_gene: TRBJ2-7

CDR3aa: CASSLNNSPLHF
CDR3nt: TGTGCCAGCAGTCTTAATAATTCACCCCTCCACTTT
len: 12
abundance: few
v_gene: TRBV28
d_gene: .
j_gene: TRBJ1-6

CDR3aa: CASSIVAGTGNTEAFF
CDR3nt: TGTGCCAGTAGTATAGTAGCCGGGACAGGGAACACTGAAGCTTTCTTT
len: 16
abundance: .
v_gene: TRBV19
d_gene: TRBD1
j_gene: TRBJ1-1

CDR3aa: CASSSPGTGFREQYF
CDR3nt: TGTGCCAGTAGTAGCCCCGGGACAGGGTTTCGCGAGCAGTACTTC
len: 15
abundance: .
v_gene: TRBV19
d_gene: TRBD1
j_gene: TRBJ2-7

CDR3aa: CASSPSSGNTIYF
CDR3nt: TGTGCCAGCAGCCCCAGCTCTGGAAACACCATATATTTT
len: 13
abundance: .
v_gene: TRBV7-2
d_gene: .
j_gene: TRBJ1-3

CDR3aa: CAWSDGDRQIEAFF
CDR3nt: TGTGCCTGGAGTGACGGTGACAGACAAATTGAAGCTTTCTTT
len: 14
abundance: once
v_gene: TRBV30
d_gene: .
j_gene: TRBJ1-1

CDR3aa: CASSEKGAVHGYTF
CDR3nt: TGTGCCAGCAGTGAAAAGGGGGCAGTACATGGCTACACCTTC
len: 14
abundance: .
v_gene: TRBV2
d_gene: TRBD1
j_gene: TRBJ1-2

CDR3aa: CASHSPMYPNTGELFF
CDR3nt: TGTGCCAGCCATTCCCCTATGTACCCCAACACCGGGGAGCTGTTTTTT
len: 16
abundance: .
v_gene: TRBV6-6
d_gene: .
j_gene: TRBJ2-2

CDR3aa: CASISGGRNSPLHF
CDR3nt: TGTGCCAGCATATCGGGCGGGAGGAATTCACCCCTCCACTTT
len: 14
abundance: once
v_gene: TRBV2
d_gene: .
j_gene: TRBJ1-6

CDR3aa: CATSRDGGTADFNQPQHF
CDR3nt: TGTGCCACCAGCAGAGATGGCGGGACAGCAGACTTCAATCAGCCCCAGCATTTT
len: 18
abundance: .
v_gene: TRBV15
d_gene: TRBD1
j_gene: TRBJ1-5

CDR3aa: CASSVAPGLAYEQYF
CDR3nt: TGTGCCAGCAGCGTAGCCCCGGGACTAGCCTACGAGCAGTACTTC
len: 15
abundance: few
v_gene: TRBV9
d_gene: TRBD2
j_gene: TRBJ2-7

CDR3aa: CASSSPRTELTDTQYF
CDR3nt: TGTGCCAGCAGTTCCCCACGGACAGAACTCACAGATACGCAGTATTTT
len: 16
abundance: .
v_gene: TRBV27
d_gene: .
j_gene: TRBJ2-3